A selection of T cell receptor beta chains follows, all from one sample in a study of T-cell memory formation after mild COVID-19. TCRdb itself ran the 5' RACE reads through MiXCR, one entry per CDR3 protein. This table has roughly 600,000 distinct CDR3 sequences, over 15% appearing once. The specimen sequenced was PBMCs or a T cell subset sorted from them (not recorded which). Every receptor here comes from an adult woman who had mild COVID-19 (a few samples of this study predate the infection). Cell type and time point are not known. The CDR3 runs from the conserved cysteine through the conserved F or W. Each record gives: D gene, V gene, CDR3 protein. A D gene is named only where the DNA matches it firmly.

- | TRBV7-8 | CASSWSSSGANVLTF
- | TRBV4-2 | CASSQVGPPYEQYF
TRBD1 | TRBV2 | CASMGQGGEKLFF
- | TRBV12-3/TRBV12-4 | CDSSAPGPAVGTF
- | TRBV20-1 | CSARDSGGSSYNSPLHF
- | TRBV4-1 | CASSRDRNSPLEAFF
- | TRBV11-2 | CASSLGVETGELFF
TRBD2 | TRBV24-1 | CATSDPDPGGWQFF
- | TRBV30 | CAWSVRGEQYF
TRBD2 | TRBV12-3/TRBV12-4 | CASSLEGTSGSGWETQYF
TRBD2 | TRBV9 | CASSISGGAAGEQYF
- | TRBV29-1 | CSVGGVGTEAFF
TRBD1 | TRBV12-3/TRBV12-4 | CASSWDREWTNTGELFF
- | TRBV5-4 | CASSPSRGTQETQYF
- | TRBV21-1 | CASPSNRSPYEQYF
- | TRBV27 | CASRGISYTEAFF
- | TRBV15 | CATSRDRGGLKNIQYF
TRBD2 | TRBV4-3 | CASSQDSILAGDSYEQYF
- | TRBV23-1 | CASSQGKGSVATNEKLFF
- | TRBV24-1 | CATSFSKPQHF
- | TRBV7-6 | CAAGAGSRGEAFF
TRBD2 | TRBV7-2 | CASSKTSEYGQYF
- | TRBV7-6 | CASSSKGETDTQYF
- | TRBV4-1 | CASSQVLADNEQFF
TRBD2 | TRBV7-3 | CASSKGTSGGRSSYNEQFF
- | TRBV24-1 | CATSDGVNTEAFF
- | TRBV20-1 | CSARNLDNEQFF
TRBD2 | TRBV4-3 | CASSQDIVIAGDPDTQYF
TRBD2 | TRBV27 | CASSWGGGGYEQYF